The 11 T cell receptor beta chains listed next were all sequenced from one sample in a study of beta chain features in type 1 diabetes. Study-level findings and limits: Moderate but significant shortening of TCRB CDR3s was recorded in all four CD4+ subsets from Type 1 diabetes patients.

Their recognized antigens are unknown. Expressed TCRB transcripts were sequenced because the isolated RNA had all been reverse transcribed beforehand. Assay: immunoSEQ multiplex PCR; the TCRdb copy retains only in-frame clones and omits some. This table holds over 40,000 clones, roughly 70% found once. The sequenced sample consisted of Tregs from blood. These receptors were obtained from a woman younger than 35 with type 1 diabetes.

Only a few counts were recorded for this clone. The chain uses TRBV5-1 and TRBJ1-1; TRBD1 might be the D (5 bases). Germline V gives CDR1 SGHRS, CDR2 YFSETQ. The CDR3 is made up of 14 amino acids. Trimming took 4 bases from V and 3 from J, leaving 13 bases between them. The CDR3: CASSTGRGDTEAFF. CDR3 bases: TGCGCCAGCAGCACTGGCCGGGGGGACACTGAAGCTTTCTTT.

This chain connects TRBV7-2 to TRBJ1-5; TRBD1 agrees at 9 bases. The germline V gene encodes CDR1 SGHTA and CDR2 FQGNSA. This CDR3 region has 14 residues. The trim removed 3 bases at V and 6 bases at J, leaving 3 bases unmatched. The CDR3 sequence: CASSFPGQGQPQHF. The CDR3 DNA follows: TGTGCCAGCAGCTTTCCGGGACAGGGTCAGCCCCAGCATTTT.

The DNA of the CDR3 is TGCAGCGCCTTGCTGGCGGCAGATACGCAGTATTTT. This encodes CSALLAADTQYF. V and J are TRBV29-1 and TRBJ2-3; no firm D call. The germline CDR1 and CDR2 sequences are SQVTM and ANQGSEA. The ends were cut back, 7 bases at V and 4 bases at J, with 12 bases in the middle. This CDR3 region has 12 residues.

The V and J genes are TRBV4-1 and TRBJ2-3; TRBD2 matches at 13 bases. Germline V gene lookup returns CDR1 MGHRA and CDR2 YSYEKL. The junction had 9 bases not matched to a gene; V was cut back by 1 base and J by 2 bases. This CDR3 comprises 19 residues. As DNA, the CDR3 is TGCGCCAGCAGCCAAGCTGGGAAGGGACTAGCGGGATTCACAGATACGCAGTATTTT. It codes for CASSQAGKGLAGFTDTQYF.

This clone was seen a handful of times. The gene calls are TRBV27 and TRBJ2-1; D might be TRBD2 (5 bases). The ends were cut back, 5 bases at V and 4 bases at J, with 12 bases in the middle. The germline V gene encodes CDR1 MNHEY and CDR2 SMNVEV (reference sequence). The CDR3 totals 14 residues. Here the CDR3 reads CASSRTGVYNEQFF. The CDR3, as DNA: TGTGCCAGCAGTAGGACTGGCGTATACAATGAGCAGTTCTTC.

This clone appeared a few times. The chain is built from TRBV2 and TRBJ2-1, with 9 bases fitting TRBD2. The CDR3 contains 16 residues. The trim removed 4 bases at V and 2 bases at J, leaving 6 bases unmatched. Germline V lookup: CDR1 SNHLY, CDR2 FYNNEI. This CDR3 reads CASSGGSGGPYNEQFF. CDR3 nucleotide sequence: TGTGCCAGCAGTGGGGGTAGCGGGGGACCCTACAATGAGCAGTTCTTC.

The V and J genes are TRBV29-1 and TRBJ1-6; weak D call: TRBD1 (5 bases). V dropped 6 bases and J dropped 11 bases, with 23 bases sitting between them. This CDR3 is 15 amino acids long. CDR1 is SQVTM, CDR2 ANQGSEA, per germline. The CDR3 DNA is TGCAGCGTCTCCTGGGCAGGGTCTCTTTCGACACCCCTCCACTTT. Protein: CSVSWAGSLSTPLHF. Based on the CDR3 plus reference TRBV29-1 and TRBJ1-6, the full variable domain is SAVISQKPSRDICQRGTSLTIQCQVDSQVTMMFWYRQQPGQSLTLIATANQGSEATYESGFVIDKFPISRPNLTFSTLTVSNMSPEDSSIYLCSVSWAGSLSTPLHFGNGTRLTVT.

The chain recombines TRBV5-1 with TRBJ2-3; a possible D gene is TRBD2 (7 bases). The germline V gene has CDR1 SGHRS and CDR2 YFSETQ. The CDR3 spans 15 residues. The V gene lost 4 bases and the J gene lost 4 bases, with 16 bases spanning the gap. The CDR3 sequence: CASSARGGAADTQYF. The CDR3 DNA is TGCGCCAGCAGCGCGCGAGGGGGGGCGGCAGATACGCAGTATTTT. Variable domain in full (rest from reference TRBV5-1 and TRBJ2-3): KAGVTQTPRYLIKTRGQQVTLSCSPISGHRSVSWYQQTPGQGLQFLFEYFSETQRNKGNFPGRFSGRQFSNSRSEMNVSTLELGDSALYLCASSARGGAADTQYFGPGTRLTVL.

Note on this clone: The junction departs from germline at one end; a sequencing error may be responsible. The chain joins TRBV4-2 to TRBJ2-4, with TRBD2 matching 10 bases. The CDR3 consists of 16 residues. CDR1 and CDR2 from the germline V gene are LGHNA and YNFKEQ. Here the CDR3 DNA reads TGTGCCAGCAGTCAAGTAGCGGGAGGAGCCCAAAACATTCAGTACTTC. Translation gives CASSQVAGGAQNIQYF.

The J gene is TRBJ1-1, the V gene TRBV5-1, with 10 bases identical to TRBD1. Germline V CDR1 and CDR2: SGHRS, YFSETQ. V lost 1 base and J lost 1; bases outside the gene matches: 10. The CDR3 sequence is 18 residues long. In nucleotides, the CDR3 is TGCGCCAGCAGCTTGTTTCCCGGGACAGGGGCTTCGAACACTGAAGCTTTCTTT. Translation: CASSLFPGTGASNTEAFF.

This clone was detected only once. The genes are TRBV5-8 and TRBJ2-2; 12 bases agree with TRBD2. Germline V CDR1 and CDR2: SGHTS, YDEGEE. Trimming removed 5 bases from V and 7 bases from J; junction bases left unmatched: 3. The CDR3 extends over 14 amino acids. CDR3 coding DNA: TGTGCCAGCAGGGGACTAGCGGGCAACGGGGAGCTGTTTTTT. Translation gives CASRGLAGNGELFF.